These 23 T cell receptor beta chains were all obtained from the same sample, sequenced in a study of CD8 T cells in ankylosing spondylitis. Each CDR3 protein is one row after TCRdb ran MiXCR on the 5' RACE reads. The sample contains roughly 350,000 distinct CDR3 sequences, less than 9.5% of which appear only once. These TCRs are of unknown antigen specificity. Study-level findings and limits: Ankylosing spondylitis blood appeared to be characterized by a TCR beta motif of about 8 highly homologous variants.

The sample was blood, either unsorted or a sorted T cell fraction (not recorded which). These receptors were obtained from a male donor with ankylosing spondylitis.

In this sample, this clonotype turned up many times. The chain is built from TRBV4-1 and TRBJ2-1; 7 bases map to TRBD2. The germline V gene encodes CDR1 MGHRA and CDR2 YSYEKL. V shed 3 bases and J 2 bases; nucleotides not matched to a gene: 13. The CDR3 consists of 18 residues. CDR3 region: CASSHGTQGGLPYNEQFF. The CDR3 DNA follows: TGCGCCAGCAGCCACGGGACTCAGGGAGGGTTGCCCTACAATGAGCAGTTCTTC.

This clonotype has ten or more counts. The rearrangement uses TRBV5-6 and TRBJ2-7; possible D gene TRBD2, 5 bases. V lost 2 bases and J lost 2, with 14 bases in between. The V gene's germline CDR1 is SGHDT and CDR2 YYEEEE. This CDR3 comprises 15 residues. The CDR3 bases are TGTGCCAGCAGCTTAGGCGGGTTGTTCCCCTACGAGCAGTACTTC. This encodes CASSLGGLFPYEQYF.

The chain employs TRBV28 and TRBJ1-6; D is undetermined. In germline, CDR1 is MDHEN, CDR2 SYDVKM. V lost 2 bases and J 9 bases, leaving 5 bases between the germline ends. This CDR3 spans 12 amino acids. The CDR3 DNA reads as TGTGCCAGCAGTTTAGTCGCTTCACCCCTCCACTTT. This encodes CASSLVASPLHF. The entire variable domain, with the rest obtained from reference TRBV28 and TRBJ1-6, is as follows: DVKVTQSSRYLVKRTGEKVFLECVQDMDHENMFWYRQDPGLGLRLIYFSYDVKMKEKGDIPEGYSVSREKKERFSLILESASTNQTSMYLCASSLVASPLHFGNGTRLTVT.

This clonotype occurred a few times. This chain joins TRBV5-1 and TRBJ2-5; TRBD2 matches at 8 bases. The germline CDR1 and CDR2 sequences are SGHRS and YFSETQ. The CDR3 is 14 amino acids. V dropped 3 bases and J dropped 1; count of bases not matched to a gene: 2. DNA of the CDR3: TGCGCCAGCAGCTGGGGGACTAGCCAAGAGACCCAGTACTTC. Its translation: CASSWGTSQETQYF.

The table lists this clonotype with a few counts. As DNA, the CDR3 is TGCGCCAGCAGCCAACAGGGGGCAAATCAGCCCCAGCATTTT. Residues: CASSQQGANQPQHF. This chain links TRBV4-1 with TRBJ1-5; TRBD1 agrees at 8 bases. Germline assignment: CDR1 MGHRA and CDR2 YSYEKL. This CDR3 comprises 14 residues. Losses at the gene ends were 2 bases for V and 4 bases for J; bases not matched to a gene: 1.

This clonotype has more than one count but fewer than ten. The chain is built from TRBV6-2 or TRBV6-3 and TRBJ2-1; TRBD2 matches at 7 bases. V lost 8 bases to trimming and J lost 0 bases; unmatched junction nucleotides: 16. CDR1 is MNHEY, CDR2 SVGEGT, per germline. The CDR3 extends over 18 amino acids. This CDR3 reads CASRLPLIAGFSYNEQFF. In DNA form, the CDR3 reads TGTGCCAGCCGACTTCCCCTTATAGCGGGCTTCTCCTACAATGAGCAGTTCTTC.

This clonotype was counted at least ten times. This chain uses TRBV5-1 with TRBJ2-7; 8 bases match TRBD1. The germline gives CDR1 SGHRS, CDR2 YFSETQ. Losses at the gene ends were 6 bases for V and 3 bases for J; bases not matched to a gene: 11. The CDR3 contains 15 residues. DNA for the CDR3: TGCGCCAGCACCACTGACCGGGACAGGTTCTACGAGCAGTACTTC. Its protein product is CASTTDRDRFYEQYF.

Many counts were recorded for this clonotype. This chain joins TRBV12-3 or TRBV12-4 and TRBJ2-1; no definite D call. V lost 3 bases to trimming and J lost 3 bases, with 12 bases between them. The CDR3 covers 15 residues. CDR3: CASSFFNPYYNEQFF. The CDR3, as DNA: TGTGCCAGCAGTTTCTTCAACCCCTACTACAATGAGCAGTTCTTC.

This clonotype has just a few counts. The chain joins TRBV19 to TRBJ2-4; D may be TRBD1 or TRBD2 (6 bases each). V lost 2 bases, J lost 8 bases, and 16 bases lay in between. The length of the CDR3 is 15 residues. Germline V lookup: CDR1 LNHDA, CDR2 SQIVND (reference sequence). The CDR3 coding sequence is TGTGCCAGTAGTATATTCGGAGGGGGATTAGACATTCAGTACTTC. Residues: CASSIFGGGLDIQYF.

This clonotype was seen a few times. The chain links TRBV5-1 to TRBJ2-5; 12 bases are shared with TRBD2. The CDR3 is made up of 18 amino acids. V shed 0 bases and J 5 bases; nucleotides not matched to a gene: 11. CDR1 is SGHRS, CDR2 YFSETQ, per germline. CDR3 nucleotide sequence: TGCGCCAGCAGCTTGGGTTTGGCGACTAGCGGGAGCGGCGAGACCCAGTACTTC. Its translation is CASSLGLATSGSGETQYF.

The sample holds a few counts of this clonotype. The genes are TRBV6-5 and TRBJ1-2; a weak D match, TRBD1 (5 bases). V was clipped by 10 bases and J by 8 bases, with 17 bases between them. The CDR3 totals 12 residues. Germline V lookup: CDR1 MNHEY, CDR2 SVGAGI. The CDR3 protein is CATQGVTDGYTF. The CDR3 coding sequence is TGTGCCACCCAGGGCGTAACGGACGGCTACACCTTC.

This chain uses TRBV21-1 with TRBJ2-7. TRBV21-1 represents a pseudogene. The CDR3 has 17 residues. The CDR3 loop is CASSKAGLGRTNYEQYF. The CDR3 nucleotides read TGTGCCAGCAGCAAAGCGGGGTTAGGACGGACGAACTACGAGCAGTACTTC.

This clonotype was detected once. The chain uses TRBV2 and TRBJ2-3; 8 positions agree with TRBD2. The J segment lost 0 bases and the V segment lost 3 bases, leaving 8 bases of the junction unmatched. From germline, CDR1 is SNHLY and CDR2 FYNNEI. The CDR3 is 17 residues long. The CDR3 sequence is CASSDGLAQASTDTQYF. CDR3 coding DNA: TGTGCCAGCAGTGATGGACTAGCTCAAGCTAGCACAGATACGCAGTATTTT.

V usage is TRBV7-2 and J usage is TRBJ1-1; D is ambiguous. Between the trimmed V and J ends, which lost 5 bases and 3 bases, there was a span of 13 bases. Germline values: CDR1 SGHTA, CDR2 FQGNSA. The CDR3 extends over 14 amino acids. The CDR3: CASSQHRVDTEAFF. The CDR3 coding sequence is TGTGCCAGCAGCCAACATAGGGTGGACACTGAAGCTTTCTTT.

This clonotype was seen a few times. The CDR3 DNA is TGCGCCAGCAGCCAAGTAGGCACCAACACTGAAGCTTTCTTT. Its translation: CASSQVGTNTEAFF. V usage is TRBV4-1 and J usage is TRBJ1-1; D is unresolved. The CDR3 runs to 14 residues. Germline lookup yields CDR1 MGHRA and CDR2 YSYEKL. Trimming removed 1 base from V and 2 bases from J, with 8 bases in between.

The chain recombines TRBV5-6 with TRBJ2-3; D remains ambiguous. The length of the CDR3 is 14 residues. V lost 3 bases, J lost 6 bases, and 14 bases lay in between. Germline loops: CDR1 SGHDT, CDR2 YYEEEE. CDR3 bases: TGTGCCAGCAGCTCTACTTCTCCCCTGGATACGCAGTATTTT. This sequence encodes CASSSTSPLDTQYF.

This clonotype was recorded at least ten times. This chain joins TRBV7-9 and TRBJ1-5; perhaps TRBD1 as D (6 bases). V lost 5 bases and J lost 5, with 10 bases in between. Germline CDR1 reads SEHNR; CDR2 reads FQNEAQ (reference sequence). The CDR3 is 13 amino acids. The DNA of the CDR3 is TGTGCCAGCAGCACCAGACAGGATCAGCCCCAGCATTTT. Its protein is CASSTRQDQPQHF.

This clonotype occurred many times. In DNA, the CDR3 is TGTGCCAGCAGCCTTCTGGGAAACACCATATATTTT. Amino acids: CASSLLGNTIYF. The rearrangement joins TRBV7-8 to TRBJ1-3; D uncertain. Germline V gene sequence: CDR1 SGHVS, CDR2 FQNEAQ. The CDR3 covers 12 residues. V lost 5 bases to trimming and J lost 4 bases, with 6 bases between them.

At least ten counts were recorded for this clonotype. The CDR3 DNA follows: TGTGCCAGCAGCCAAAGCTCGGGGGAGCTGTTTTTT. The encoded protein is CASSQSSGELFF. The chain links TRBV3-1 to TRBJ2-2; D call uncertain. The V and J ends lost 2 bases and 8 bases respectively, with 6 bases between them. CDR3 length: 12 amino acids. Germline-derived CDR1 and CDR2 are LGHDT and YNNKEL (reference sequence).

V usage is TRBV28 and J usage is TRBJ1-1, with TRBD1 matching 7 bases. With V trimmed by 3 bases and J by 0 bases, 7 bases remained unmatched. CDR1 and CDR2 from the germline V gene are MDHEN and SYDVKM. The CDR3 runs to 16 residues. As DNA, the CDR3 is TGTGCCAGCAGTTTCGACAGGGTGGAGATGAACACTGAAGCTTTCTTT. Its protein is CASSFDRVEMNTEAFF.

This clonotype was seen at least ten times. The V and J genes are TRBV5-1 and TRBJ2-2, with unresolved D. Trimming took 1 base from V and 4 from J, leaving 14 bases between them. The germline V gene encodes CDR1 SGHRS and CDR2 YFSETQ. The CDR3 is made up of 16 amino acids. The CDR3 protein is CASSLSLADGTGELFF. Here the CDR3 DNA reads TGCGCCAGCAGCTTGTCTCTGGCGGACGGCACCGGGGAGCTGTTTTTT.

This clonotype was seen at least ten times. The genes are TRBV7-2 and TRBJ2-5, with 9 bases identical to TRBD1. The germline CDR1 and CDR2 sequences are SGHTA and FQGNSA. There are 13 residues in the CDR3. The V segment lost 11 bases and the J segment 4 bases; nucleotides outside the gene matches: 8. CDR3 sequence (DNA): TGTGCCGCGGGGACAGGGTTTGGAGAGACCCAGTACTTC. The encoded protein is CAAGTGFGETQYF.

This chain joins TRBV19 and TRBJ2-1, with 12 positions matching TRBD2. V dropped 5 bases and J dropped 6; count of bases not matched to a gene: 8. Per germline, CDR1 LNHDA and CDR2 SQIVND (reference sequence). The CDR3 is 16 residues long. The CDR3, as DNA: TGTGCCAGTAGTCGACGACTAGCGGGAGAATTCAATGAGCAGTTCTTC. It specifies CASSRRLAGEFNEQFF.